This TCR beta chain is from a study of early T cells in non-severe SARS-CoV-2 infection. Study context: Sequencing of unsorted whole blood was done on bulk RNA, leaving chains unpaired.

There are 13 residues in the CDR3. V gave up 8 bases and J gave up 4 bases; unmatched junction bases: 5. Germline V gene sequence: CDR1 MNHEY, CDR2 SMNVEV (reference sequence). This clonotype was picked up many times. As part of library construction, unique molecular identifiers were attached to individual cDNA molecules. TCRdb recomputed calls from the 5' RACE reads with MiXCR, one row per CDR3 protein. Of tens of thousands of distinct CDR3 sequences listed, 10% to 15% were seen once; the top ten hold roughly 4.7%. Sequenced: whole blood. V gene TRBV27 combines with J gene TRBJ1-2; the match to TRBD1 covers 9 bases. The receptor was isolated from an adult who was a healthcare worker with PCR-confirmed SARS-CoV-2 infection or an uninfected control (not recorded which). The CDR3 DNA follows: TGTGCCAGCGGGACAGGGCCCTCCTATGGCTACACCTTC. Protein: CASGTGPSYGYTF.